The 16 T cell receptor beta chains below come from one sample, sequenced in a study of CD8 T cells in Susac syndrome. The RNA, roughly 0.45 to 1 ug, was put through reverse transcription using random hexamers. TCRdb re-called the immunoSEQ multiplex PCR reads with MiXCR, one entry per CDR3 protein. The table includes 150,000 to 200,000 distinct CDR3 sequences, roughly 94% detected once. Sequenced: CD4+ T cells from PBMCs. The source is a human donor with Susac syndrome.

J is TRBJ2-1 and V is TRBV6-5; 10 bases align to TRBD2. J lost 2 bases, V lost 0 bases, and 4 bases had no gene match. Germline V gives CDR1 MNHEY, CDR2 SVGAGI. There are 17 residues in the CDR3. The CDR3 nucleotides are TGTGCCAGCAGTTACTCACGGACTAGCGGAGCCTACAATGAGCAGTTCTTC. Protein: CASSYSRTSGAYNEQFF.

The rearrangement joins TRBV18 to TRBJ2-1, with 7 bases aligning to TRBD2. Per the germline V gene, CDR1 is KGHSH and CDR2 is LQKENI. The junction had 11 bases not matched to a gene; V was cut back by 2 bases and J by 1 base. The CDR3 extends over 18 amino acids. The chain's CDR3 is CASSPLSGGRGSYNEQFF. CDR3 nucleotides: TGTGCCAGCTCACCATTATCGGGGGGACGGGGTTCCTACAATGAGCAGTTCTTC.

This chain connects TRBV7-8 to TRBJ2-5; unclear D gene. The V gene's germline CDR1 is SGHVS and CDR2 FQNEAQ. Trimming stripped 2 bases from V and 5 bases from J, with 12 bases between. This CDR3 contains 14 residues. DNA for the CDR3: TGTGCCAGCAGCTTAAGGCACGTCGGGGAGACCCAGTACTTC. This sequence encodes CASSLRHVGETQYF.

The CDR3, as DNA: TGCAGCGTTGAAGCTTTGGATGGGCTCCTTGGCTCCTACAATGAGCAGTTCTTC. As protein: CSVEALDGLLGSYNEQFF. V is TRBV29-1 and J is TRBJ2-1; no firm D call. Germline V CDR1 and CDR2: SQVTM, ANQGSEA. The CDR3 is made up of 18 amino acids. V was pared by 1 base and J by 0 bases, with 19 bases between.

This chain uses TRBV5-1 with TRBJ2-1, with D maybe TRBD1 (6 bases). Germline CDR1 is SGHRS and CDR2 is YFSETQ. This CDR3 is built from 15 residues. V lost 3 bases and J 5 bases, leaving 15 bases between the germline ends. The CDR3 is CASSSQGHSNNEQFF. The CDR3 bases are TGCGCCAGCAGCTCTCAGGGACACAGCAACAATGAGCAGTTCTTC.

The chain couples TRBV30 to TRBJ2-3; 11 bases agree with TRBD2. Losses at the gene ends were 4 bases for V and 3 bases for J; bases not matched to a gene: 0. In germline, CDR1 is GTSNPN, CDR2 SVGIG (reference sequence). CDR3 size: 13 residues. This CDR3 reads CAWTSGRTDTQYF. The CDR3, as DNA: TGTGCCTGGACTAGCGGGAGGACAGATACGCAGTATTTT.

The J gene is TRBJ1-2, the V gene TRBV6-5, with D maybe TRBD1 (5 bases). The CDR3 covers 14 residues. Trimming pared 5 bases from V and 5 bases from J, leaving 15 bases between. The germline gives CDR1 MNHEY, CDR2 SVGAGI. CDR3 DNA: TGTGCCAGCAGTCCCGCCGGGACCTTTTATGGCTACACCTTC. This translates into CASSPAGTFYGYTF.

The V call is TRBV20-1, the J call TRBJ1-2; TRBD1 might be the D (5 bases). Germline CDR1 reads DFQATT; CDR2 reads SNEGSKA (reference sequence). Deletions cut 2 bases from V and 2 bases from J, with 21 bases between. CDR3 length equals 17 residues. CDR3 residues: CSARSPRDVRENYGYTF. The CDR3 DNA sequence: TGCAGTGCTAGATCTCCCCGAGATGTCAGGGAGAACTATGGCTACACCTTC.

V is TRBV2 and J is TRBJ2-7, with 8 positions matching TRBD1. CDR1 is SNHLY and CDR2 is FYNNEI in the germline V gene. The CDR3 sequence is 13 residues long. The J segment lost 2 bases and the V segment lost 10 bases, leaving 7 bases of the junction unmatched. Written as DNA, the CDR3 is TGTGCCAACCGACAGGGGCCGACCTACGAGCAGTACTTC. Translation gives CANRQGPTYEQYF.

This rearrangement joins TRBV20-1 to TRBJ2-4, with no clear D. Germline CDR1 reads DFQATT; CDR2 reads SNEGSKA (reference sequence). The V and J ends lost 7 bases and 0 bases respectively, with 13 bases between them. The CDR3 is made up of 14 amino acids. The CDR3 DNA follows: TGCAGTGGGTGTAACAGCCTAGCCAAAAACATTCAGTACTTC. Translation: CSGCNSLAKNIQYF.

The J gene is TRBJ1-2, the V gene TRBV7-6, with D unresolved. Germline assignment: CDR1 SGHVS and CDR2 FNYEAQ. The V gene lost 2 bases and the J gene lost 0 bases, with 7 bases spanning the gap. The CDR3 length is 14 residues. CDR3 DNA: TGTGCCAGCAGCTTAAATACAGCTAACTATGGCTACACCTTC. This translates into CASSLNTANYGYTF.

The chain is built from TRBV11-2 and TRBJ1-6; 7 bases fit TRBD1. Germline lookup yields CDR1 SGHAT and CDR2 FQNNGV. The CDR3 spans 13 residues. J was trimmed by 10 bases and V by 3 bases; bases with no gene match: 3. In DNA form, the CDR3 reads TGTGCCAGCAGCTTTACAGGGGAATCACCCCTCCACTTT. The encoded protein is CASSFTGESPLHF.

The chain uses TRBV7-2 and TRBJ2-3; 9 nucleotides align to TRBD2. Germline CDR1 SGHTA, CDR2 FQGNSA. Trimming cost V 0 bases and J 1 base; bases outside gene matches: 8. The CDR3 contains 18 residues. The CDR3 bases are TGTGCCAGCAGCTTAGCGCGGTTCGGGACTAGCCGCACAGATACGCAGTATTTT. Protein product: CASSLARFGTSRTDTQYF.

The gene calls are TRBV20-1 and TRBJ2-7, with 7 bases fitting TRBD1. Germline loops: CDR1 DFQATT, CDR2 SNEGSKA (reference sequence). The CDR3 extends over 11 amino acids. The V segment lost 5 bases and the J segment 3 bases; nucleotides outside the gene matches: 1. CDR3 amino acids: CSADRVYEQYF. The CDR3 bases are TGCAGTGCTGACAGGGTCTACGAGCAGTACTTC.

The chain couples TRBV2 to TRBJ2-7; D not certain. V lost 5 bases and J 7 bases, leaving 12 bases between the germline ends. Germline V gives CDR1 SNHLY, CDR2 FYNNEI. The length of the CDR3 is 12 residues. CDR3 amino acids: CASSLGWSEQYF. As DNA, the CDR3 is TGTGCCAGCAGTCTCGGCTGGTCAGAGCAGTACTTC.

The V and J genes are TRBV2 and TRBJ1-6; D ambiguous. This CDR3 has 13 residues. The germline V and J ends were trimmed by 7 bases and 7 bases, with 11 bases remaining between them. CDR1 is SNHLY, CDR2 FYNNEI, per germline. The CDR3 coding sequence is TGTGCCAGCATTCGGCAGGAGAATTCACCCCTCCACTTT. As protein: CASIRQENSPLHF. The variable domain in full, completed from reference TRBV2 and TRBJ1-6, reads EPEVTQTPSHQVTQMGQEVILRCVPISNHLYFYWYRQILGQKVEFLVSFYNNEISEKSEIFDDQFSVERPDGSNFTLKIRSTKLEDSAMYFCASIRQENSPLHFGNGTRLTVT.